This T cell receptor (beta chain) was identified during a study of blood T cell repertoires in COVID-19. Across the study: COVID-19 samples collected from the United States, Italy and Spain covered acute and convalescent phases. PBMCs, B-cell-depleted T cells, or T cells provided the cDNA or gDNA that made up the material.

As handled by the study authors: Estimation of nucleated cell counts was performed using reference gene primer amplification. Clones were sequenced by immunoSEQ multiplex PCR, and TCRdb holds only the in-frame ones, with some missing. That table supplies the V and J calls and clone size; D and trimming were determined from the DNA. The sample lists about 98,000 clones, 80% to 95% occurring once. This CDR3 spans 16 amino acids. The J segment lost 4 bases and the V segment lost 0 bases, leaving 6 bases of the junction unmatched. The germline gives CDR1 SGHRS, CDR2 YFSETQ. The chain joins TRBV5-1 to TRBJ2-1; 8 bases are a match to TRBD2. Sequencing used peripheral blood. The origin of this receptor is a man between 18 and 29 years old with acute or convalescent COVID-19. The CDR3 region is CASSLGGTSSYNEQFF. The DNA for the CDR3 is TGCGCCAGCAGCTTGGGTGGGACTAGTTCGTACAATGAGCAGTTCTTC.